A single T cell receptor beta chain is shown here with its context. Its specificity is unknown. V lost 3 bases, J lost 4 bases, and 14 bases lay in between. CDR3 length: 15 amino acids. Germline assignment: CDR1 SGDLS and CDR2 YYNGEE. Only in-frame clones appear in the TCRdb table, and some are missing; sequencing was by immunoSEQ multiplex PCR. This table has roughly 700,000 clones, roughly 90% appearing once. The data were obtained in a study of Ad26.COV2.S vaccination and SARS-CoV-2 variants. In the study overall: Within the COV1001 Ad26.COV2.S trial arm, the donor was enrolled. Ad26.COV2.S shots went into the muscle once or twice, 56 days apart.

General study points: From the TCR breadth and depth analyses, total T cell responses may have been underestimated.

Treatment noted: some 19 received Ad26.COV2.S at low or high dose, single or two shots; 5 received placebo; per-sample allocation not given. Day 63 after the first injection of vaccine or placebo was the sampling time. The material sequenced was peripheral blood, taken in a trial of Ad26.COV2.S vaccine versus placebo. The rearrangement joins TRBV9 to TRBJ1-5; TRBD1 is a possible D gene (6 bases). The source is a person between 18 and 60 years old who received the Ad26.COV2.S COVID-19 vaccine or a placebo. The CDR3 DNA reads as TGTGCCAGCAGCGCACAGGGCGGTGATAATCAGCCCCAGCATTTT. Amino acid sequence: CASSAQGGDNQPQHF. The full variable domain, with the rest looked up from reference TRBV9 and TRBJ1-5, is DSGVTQTPKHLITATGQRVTLRCSPRSGDLSVYWYQQSLDQGLQFLIQYYNGEERAKGNILERFSAQQFPDLHSELNLSSLELGDSALYFCASSAQGGDNQPQHFGDGTRLSIL.